This is a list of T cell receptor beta chains from one sample in a study of blood T cell repertoires in COVID-19. Profiling relied on immunoSEQ multiplex PCR, and the TCRdb table lists in-frame clones only, not all of them. This sample has 450,000 to 500,000 clones; 87% occur once, and the top ten carry under 0.75%. What was sequenced was PBMCs or T cells enriched from blood (not recorded which). The receptors come from a woman younger than 35 who had recovered from COVID-19. CDR3s include the opening cysteine and the closing phenylalanine or tryptophan. The D gene is left open where the match is weak. Not all rows give a size; the values are once, few, many and, for expanded clones, a class.

clone_size	v_call	d_call	j_call	cdr3_aa	cdr3_nt
-	TRBV30	-	TRBJ1-5	CAWSKGVNQPQHF	TGTGCCTGGAGCAAGGGGGTCAATCAGCCCCAGCATTTT
-	TRBV10-1	-	TRBJ2-3	CASSERGDTQYF	TGCGCCAGCAGTGAGAGGGGAGATACGCAGTATTTT
-	TRBV21-1	-	TRBJ1-5	CASSKEDSLSQPQHF	TGTGCCAGCAGCAAAGAGGACAGCCTCAGTCAGCCCCAGCATTTT
once	TRBV7-9	TRBD1	TRBJ1-4	CASTLGTGEGEKLFF	TGTGCCAGCACCCTAGGGACAGGGGAAGGTGAAAAACTGTTTTTT
-	TRBV9	TRBD1	TRBJ1-3	CASSAGTGPNTIYF	TGTGCCAGCAGCGCCGGGACAGGGCCAAACACCATATATTTT
-	TRBV5-8	TRBD1	TRBJ1-1	CASRETGDSRFAEAFF	TGTGCCAGCAGAGAAACCGGGGACAGCAGGTTCGCTGAAGCTTTCTTT
-	TRBV4-2	TRBD1	TRBJ2-3	CASSLSQGAEEDTQYF	TGTGCCAGCAGCTTATCCCAGGGGGCTGAGGAAGATACGCAGTATTTT
-	TRBV19	-	TRBJ2-2	CASSPHSQKTGELFF	TGTGCCAGTAGTCCTCATTCACAGAAAACCGGGGAGCTGTTTTTT
-	TRBV12-5	TRBD1	TRBJ2-6	CARLRFQDRGLSGANVLTF	TGTGCTAGATTGAGATTCCAGGACAGGGGACTCTCTGGGGCCAACGTCCTGACTTTC
-	TRBV7-9	TRBD1	TRBJ1-4	CASSSTGQGSEKLFF	TGTGCCAGCAGTTCGACAGGGCAGGGATCCGAAAAACTGTTTTTT
-	TRBV6-5	-	TRBJ1-6	CASSYFGGIDSPLHF	TGTGCCAGCAGTTACTTCGGAGGGATTGATTCACCCCTCCACTTT
-	TRBV5-1	TRBD2	TRBJ2-3	CASSPGLAGMGDTQYF	TGCGCCAGCAGCCCGGGACTAGCGGGGATGGGAGATACGCAGTATTTT
once	TRBV4-1	-	TRBJ1-6	CASSPTADNSPLHF	TGCGCCAGCAGTCCTACAGCTGATAATTCACCCCTCCACTTT
once	TRBV11-2	TRBD2	TRBJ2-3	CASSLLAGIVDTQYF	TGTGCCAGCAGCTTACTAGCGGGGATCGTAGATACGCAGTATTTT
-	TRBV3-1/TRBV3-2	-	TRBJ2-6	CASSHLWTAPF	TGTGCCAGCAGCCATTTATGGACAGCCCCTTTC
-	TRBV5-1	-	TRBJ1-1	CASSLNSEAFF	TGCGCCAGCAGTCTCAACTCTGAAGCTTTCTTT
few	TRBV7-9	-	TRBJ1-1	CASSRELNTEAFF	TGTGCCAGCTCGCGGGAGTTGAACACTGAAGCTTTCTTT
-	TRBV18	TRBD1	TRBJ2-7	CASSLRPGQGIYEQYF	TGTGCCAGCTCACTAAGACCGGGACAGGGTATTTACGAGCAGTACTTC
-	TRBV19	-	TRBJ2-4	CASSMRVRTKNIQYF	TGTGCCAGTAGTATGAGGGTCCGAACCAAAAACATTCAGTACTTC
-	TRBV5-6	-	TRBJ1-4	CASRPFYQKRKNCFF	-
-	TRBV30	TRBD2	TRBJ2-7	CAWSLPGLAGGRYEQYF	TGTGCCTGGAGTCTTCCGGGACTAGCGGGGGGTCGCTACGAGCAGTACTTC
-	TRBV19	-	TRBJ2-1	CASSTPSREQFF	TGTGCCAGTAGTACCCCTTCCCGTGAGCAGTTCTTC
-	TRBV28	-	TRBJ1-6	CASTEGAVDSPLHF	TGTGCCAGCACTGAGGGCGCGGTTGATTCACCCCTCCACTTT
-	TRBV27	TRBD1	TRBJ1-5	CASSFPGDRANQPQHF	TGTGCCAGCAGTTTCCCTGGGGACAGGGCCAATCAGCCCCAGCATTTT
-	TRBV2	-	TRBJ1-5	CASSDGVGAVQPQHF	TGTGCCAGCAGTGACGGGGTGGGGGCCGTTCAGCCCCAGCATTTT
-	TRBV5-6	TRBD1	TRBJ1-2	CASSTGPGTGGNYGYTF	TGTGCCAGCAGCACTGGTCCCGGGACAGGGGGAAACTATGGCTACACCTTC
-	TRBV10-1	-	TRBJ1-1	CASSEGQNTEAFF	TGCGCCAGCAGTGAGGGCCAGAACACTGAAGCTTTCTTT
-	TRBV5-4	TRBD1	TRBJ1-3	CASSYRGQGSGNTIYF	TGTGCCAGCAGCTACAGGGGACAGGGAAGTGGAAACACCATATATTTT
-	TRBV5-8	TRBD2	TRBJ2-2	CASSRGASGDTGELFF	TGTGCCAGCAGCAGAGGGGCTAGCGGGGACACCGGGGAGCTGTTTTTT
-	TRBV7-3	TRBD2	TRBJ2-3	CASSDRPSSGTSTDTQYF	TGTGCCAGCAGCGATAGACCTTCTAGCGGAACTAGCACAGATACGCAGTATTTT
-	TRBV19	TRBD2	TRBJ2-1	CASSTLAGGLISYNEQFF	TGTGCCAGTAGTACTTTAGCGGGGGGTCTCATCTCCTACAATGAGCAGTTCTTC
-	TRBV7-8	TRBD1	TRBJ1-2	CASSFRPGTGVNGYTF	TGTGCCAGCAGCTTTCGCCCCGGGACAGGGGTTAATGGCTACACCTTC